The present T cell receptor beta chain was sequenced within a study of prognosis after radiotherapy for stage I lung cancer. Findings and limits, study-wide: There was no determination made of whether the expanded TCR clones were tumor-specific.

The CDR3 is made up of 18 amino acids. Germline values: CDR1 MNHEY, CDR2 SVGAGI. V gave up 0 bases and J gave up 8 bases, with 25 bases separating them. Template was genomic DNA; TCR beta CDR3 amplified in two multiplex PCR rounds. TRBV and TRBJ genes each had their own specific primers in first-round PCR. MiXCR, applied by TCRdb to the multiplex PCR reads, yields one record per CDR3 protein. The sample yields 14,000 or so distinct CDR3 sequences, 37% seen once. All patients were node-negative on CT and PET/CT, without prior chemotherapy, radiotherapy or other malignancies. This clonotype has only a few counts. As yet, its antigen is unknown. This clone may be a read error of a much larger clone one base away.

The sequence was collected from a donor over 45 with non-small cell lung cancer. V usage is TRBV6-5 and J usage is TRBJ1-2; D unclear. The sample was PBMCs, taken before or after stereotactic body radiation therapy (not recorded which). Here the CDR3 DNA reads TGTGCCAGCAGTTACTCGAACAGAGACATTAAAACTAATGGGGGCTACACCTTC. This gives the protein CASSYSNRDIKTNGGYTF.